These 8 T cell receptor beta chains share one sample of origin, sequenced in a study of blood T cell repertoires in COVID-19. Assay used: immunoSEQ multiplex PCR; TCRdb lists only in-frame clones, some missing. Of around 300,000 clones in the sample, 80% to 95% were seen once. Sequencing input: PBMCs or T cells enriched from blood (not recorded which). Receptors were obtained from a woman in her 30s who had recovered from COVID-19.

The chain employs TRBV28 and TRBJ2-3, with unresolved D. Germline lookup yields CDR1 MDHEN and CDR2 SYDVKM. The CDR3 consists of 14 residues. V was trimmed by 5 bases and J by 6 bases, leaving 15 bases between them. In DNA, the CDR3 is TGTGCCAGCAGTCCCGTCCCCAGGAAGGATACGCAGTATTTT. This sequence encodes CASSPVPRKDTQYF.

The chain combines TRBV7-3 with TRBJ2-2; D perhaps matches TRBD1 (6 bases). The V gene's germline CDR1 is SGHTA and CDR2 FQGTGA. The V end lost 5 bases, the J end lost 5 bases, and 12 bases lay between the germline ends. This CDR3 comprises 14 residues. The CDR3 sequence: CASSVYQGTGELFF. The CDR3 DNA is TGTGCCAGCAGCGTATACCAGGGGACCGGGGAGCTGTTTTTT. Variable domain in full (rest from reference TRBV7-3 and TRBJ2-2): GAGVSQTPSNKVTEKGKYVELRCDPISGHTALYWYRQSLGQGPEFLIYFQGTGAADDSGLPNDRFFAVRPEGSVSTLKIQRTERGDSAVYLCASSVYQGTGELFFGEGSRLTVL.

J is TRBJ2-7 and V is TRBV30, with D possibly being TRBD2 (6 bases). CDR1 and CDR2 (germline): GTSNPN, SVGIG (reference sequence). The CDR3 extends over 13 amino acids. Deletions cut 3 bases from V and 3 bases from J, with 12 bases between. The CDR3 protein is CAWRLAGFYEQYF. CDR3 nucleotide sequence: TGTGCCTGGAGATTGGCGGGGTTCTACGAGCAGTACTTC.

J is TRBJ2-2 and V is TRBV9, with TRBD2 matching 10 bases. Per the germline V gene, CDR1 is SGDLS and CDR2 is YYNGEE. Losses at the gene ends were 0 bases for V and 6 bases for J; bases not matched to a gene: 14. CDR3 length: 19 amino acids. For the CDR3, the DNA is TGTGCCAGCAGCGTAGAAATCCCTGGACTAGCGGAGGGGGCCGGGGAGCTGTTTTTT. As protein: CASSVEIPGLAEGAGELFF.

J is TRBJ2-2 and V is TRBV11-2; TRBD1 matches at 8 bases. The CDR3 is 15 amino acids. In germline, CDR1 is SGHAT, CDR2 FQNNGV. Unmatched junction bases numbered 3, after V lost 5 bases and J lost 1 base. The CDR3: CASSVGQGNTGELFF. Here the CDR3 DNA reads TGTGCCAGCAGCGTCGGACAGGGGAACACCGGGGAGCTGTTTTTT.

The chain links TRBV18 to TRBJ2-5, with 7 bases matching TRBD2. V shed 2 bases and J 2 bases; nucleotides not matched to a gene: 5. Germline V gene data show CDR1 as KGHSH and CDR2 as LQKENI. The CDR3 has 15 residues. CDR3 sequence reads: CASSPTTSLQETQYF. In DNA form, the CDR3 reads TGTGCCAGCTCACCAACGACTAGCCTACAAGAGACCCAGTACTTC.

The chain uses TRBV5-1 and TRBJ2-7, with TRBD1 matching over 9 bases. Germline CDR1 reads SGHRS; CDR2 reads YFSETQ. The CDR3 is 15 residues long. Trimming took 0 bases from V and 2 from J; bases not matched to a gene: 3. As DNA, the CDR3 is TGCGCCAGCAGCTTGGGTGGGACAGGGACCTACGAGCAGTACTTC. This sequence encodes CASSLGGTGTYEQYF.

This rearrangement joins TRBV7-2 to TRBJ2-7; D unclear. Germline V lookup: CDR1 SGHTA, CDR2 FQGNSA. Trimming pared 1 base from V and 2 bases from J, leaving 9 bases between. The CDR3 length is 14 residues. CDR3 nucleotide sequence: TGTGCCAGCAGCTTAGGACTCTCTACCTACGAGCAGTACTTC. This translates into CASSLGLSTYEQYF.